The 22 T cell receptor beta chains presented below share a single source sample, sequenced in a study of cytomegalovirus exposure and HLA in healthy donors. Vbeta (60) and Jbeta (13) primers were used in the PCR. Profiled with immunoSEQ multiplex PCR; TCRdb holds only in-frame clones, not every one. There are 150,000 or so clones in the sample; approximately 75% occur only once, and around 2.3% lies in the top ten. Sequencing input: PBMCs. The receptors here all came from a man aged 45 to 65 in good health and CMV-seropositive.

This clone has more than one count but fewer than ten. The chain joins TRBV7-2 to TRBJ2-1; TRBD2 matches at 8 bases. Germline lookup yields CDR1 SGHTA and CDR2 FQGNSA. The CDR3 is made up of 16 amino acids. Trimming cost V 2 bases and J 5 bases; bases outside gene matches: 8. The CDR3 spells CASSLNAQRGHNEQFF. The CDR3 bases are TGTGCCAGCAGCTTAAATGCCCAGCGGGGGCACAATGAGCAGTTCTTC.

This sequence joins TRBV11-3 and TRBJ1-3; TRBD1 agrees at 7 bases. With 4 bases clipped from V and 3 bases from J, the junction kept 0 bases outside the gene matches. The CDR3 contains 13 residues. Germline V gene lookup returns CDR1 SGHNT and CDR2 YENEEA. The CDR3 protein is CASSWDSGNTIYF. The CDR3 DNA reads as TGTGCCAGCAGCTGGGACAGTGGAAACACCATATATTTT.

The chain combines TRBV2 with TRBJ1-5; D might be TRBD1 (5 bases). Trimming cost V 2 bases and J 0 bases, with 8 bases left between them. The CDR3 is made up of 15 amino acids. From germline, CDR1 is SNHLY and CDR2 FYNNEI. Here the CDR3 reads CASSEQGSSNQPQHF. The CDR3 DNA reads TGTGCCAGCAGTGAACAGGGATCTAGCAATCAGCCCCAGCATTTT.

J is TRBJ2-7 and V is TRBV29-1, with TRBD1 matching 8 bases. The CDR3 length is 13 residues. In germline, CDR1 is SQVTM, CDR2 ANQGSEA. The V segment lost 3 bases and the J segment 4 bases; nucleotides outside the gene matches: 5. This chain's CDR3 is CSVDKGQGYEQYF. The CDR3 DNA reads as TGCAGCGTTGACAAAGGACAGGGTTACGAGCAGTACTTC.

The chain carries TRBV18 and TRBJ2-1, with TRBD1 matching over 8 bases. The CDR3 length is 17 residues. Germline values: CDR1 KGHSH, CDR2 LQKENI. J gave up 5 bases and V 4 bases, and 13 bases lay outside the gene matches. CDR3 region: CASSLGTGTFMNNEQFF. The DNA of the CDR3 is TGTGCCAGCTCACTCGGGACAGGCACGTTCATGAACAATGAGCAGTTCTTC.

The genes are TRBV9 and TRBJ1-4, with D unclear. Per germline, CDR1 SGDLS and CDR2 YYNGEE. V lost 4 bases and J lost 5, with 15 bases in between. The CDR3 has 15 residues. The CDR3 DNA is TGTGCCAGCAGCCCACGGGAGGGAGGGAATGAAAAACTGTTTTTT. It specifies CASSPREGGNEKLFF.

The chain is built from TRBV5-3 and TRBJ2-1; no clear D gene. TRBV5-3 is reported as an ORF; its role is uncertain. V lost 4 bases, J lost 9 bases, and 8 bases lay in between. This CDR3 contains 11 residues. The CDR3 loop reads CARSTICEQFF. The CDR3 DNA sequence: TGTGCCAGAAGCACTATATGTGAGCAGTTCTTC.

The rearrangement joins TRBV28 to TRBJ2-3; TRBD2 is a possible D gene (7 bases). This CDR3 is 16 amino acids long. Trimming shortened V by 1 base and J by 4 bases, and 15 bases separated the two germline ends. Germline V gives CDR1 MDHEN, CDR2 SYDVKM. This chain's CDR3 is CASSLYVTGRADTQYF. Here the CDR3 DNA reads TGTGCCAGCAGTTTATATGTCACAGGGAGGGCAGATACGCAGTATTTT.

The rearrangement links TRBV7-2 to TRBJ2-3, with 7 bases identical to TRBD2. The CDR3 has 15 residues. Per the germline V gene, CDR1 is SGHTA and CDR2 is FQGNSA. V trimming: 8 bases; J trimming: 2 bases; junction bases outside the gene matches: 10. Written as DNA, the CDR3 is TGTGCCAGCGTCCGCCGCGGGGGTTTCACAGATACGCAGTATTTT. Translation: CASVRRGGFTDTQYF.

The genes are TRBV10-3 and TRBJ2-2; possible D gene TRBD2, 5 bases. This CDR3 has 15 amino acids. V lost 2 bases to trimming and J lost 6 bases, with 13 bases between them. Per germline, CDR1 ENHRY and CDR2 SYGVKD. The CDR3 protein is CAISEPRGLPGELFF. The CDR3 DNA sequence: TGTGCCATCAGTGAGCCGAGAGGGCTACCCGGGGAGCTGTTTTTT.

CDR3 protein: CASSLTLKLAGGTDTQYF. The CDR3 nucleotides read TGTGCCAGCAGCCTGACCTTAAAACTAGCGGGGGGCACAGATACGCAGTATTTT. The gene calls are TRBV5-8 and TRBJ2-3, with 11 bases lining up with TRBD2. V shed 4 bases and J 1 base; nucleotides not matched to a gene: 11. Germline assignment: CDR1 SGHTS and CDR2 YDEGEE. This CDR3 has 18 residues.

The V gene is TRBV5-8, the J gene TRBJ1-6; D remains unclear. V lost 0 bases and J 9 bases, leaving 13 bases between the germline ends. CDR1 and CDR2 from the germline V gene are SGHTS and YDEGEE. CDR3 length: 15 residues. The CDR3, as DNA: TGTGCCAGCAGCTTGGATGGAAACCCAGGTTCACCCCTCCACTTT. Protein sequence: CASSLDGNPGSPLHF.

This chain connects TRBV30 to TRBJ2-2; 7 bases line up with TRBD1. The CDR3 has 17 residues. V lost 0 bases to trimming and J lost 4 bases; unmatched junction nucleotides: 11. Germline assignment: CDR1 GTSNPN and CDR2 SVGIG (reference sequence). The CDR3, as DNA: TGTGCCTGGAGTGTCTTACGACAGGGTAGGGGCACCGGGGAGCTGTTTTTT. Translation: CAWSVLRQGRGTGELFF.

The chain has TRBV21-1 and TRBJ2-6; TRBD2, the table's D call, lacks a check against the DNA. TRBV21-1 counts as a pseudogene. This CDR3 has 18 amino acids. For the CDR3, the DNA is TGTGCCAGCAGCAAAGGACTGTGCCCGATCTCTGGGGCCAACGTCCTGACTTTC. Its protein product is CASSKGLCPISGANVLTF.

A note on this clone: Additional DNA sequences in this sample encode the identical CDR3. This sequence joins TRBV6-1 and TRBJ1-1; D unclear. With 5 bases removed from V and 1 base from J, the gap between germline ends came to 8 bases. The CDR3 length is 13 residues. In germline, CDR1 is MNHNS, CDR2 SASEGT. The CDR3 region has the DNA TGTGCCAGCAGTACAGCTACGAACACTGAAGCTTTCTTT. It codes for CASSTATNTEAFF.

The J gene is TRBJ1-6, the V gene TRBV28; D is undetermined. CDR1 MDHEN and CDR2 SYDVKM come from the germline V gene. The CDR3 spans 17 residues. V was shortened by 6 bases and J by 9 bases, with 24 bases between the two germline ends. Written as DNA, the CDR3 is TGTGCCAGCAGAGACGTTCGGAACGGAGGATCGCTTTCACCCCTCCACTTT. Translating gives CASRDVRNGGSLSPLHF.

This clone was seen a few times. The V gene is TRBV19, the J gene TRBJ2-5; maybe TRBD2 (5 bases). CDR1 is LNHDA and CDR2 is SQIVND in the germline V gene (reference sequence). The CDR3 runs 13 residues. V was shortened by 3 bases and J by 5 bases, with 10 bases between the two germline ends. The CDR3 DNA sequence: TGTGCCAGTAGTATTCGAGGGTTGGAGACCCAGTACTTC. Translating gives CASSIRGLETQYF.

This chain uses TRBV5-1 with TRBJ2-5; possibly TRBD1 for D (5 bases). Per germline, CDR1 SGHRS and CDR2 YFSETQ. Between the trimmed V and J ends, which lost 3 bases and 5 bases, there was a span of 14 bases. The CDR3 length is 14 residues. The CDR3 sequence is CASSYRQLGETQYF. In nucleotides, the CDR3 is TGCGCCAGCAGCTATCGACAGCTAGGGGAGACCCAGTACTTC. The variable domain in full, with the rest retrieved from reference TRBV5-1 and TRBJ2-5, is KAGVTQTPRYLIKTRGQQVTLSCSPISGHRSVSWYQQTPGQGLQFLFEYFSETQRNKGNFPGRFSGRQFSNSRSEMNVSTLELGDSALYLCASSYRQLGETQYFGPGTRLLVL.

This clone was counted between two and nine times. The chain links TRBV14 to TRBJ2-6; TRBD2 matches at 7 bases. CDR1 is SGHDN, CDR2 FVKESK, per germline. The CDR3 has 14 residues. Unmatched junction bases numbered 1, after V lost 6 bases and J lost 2 bases. This chain's CDR3 is CASSRGAGANVLTF. The CDR3 bases are TGTGCCAGCAGTCGGGGGGCTGGGGCCAACGTCCTGACTTTC.

The genes are TRBV5-4 and TRBJ2-5; TRBD2 matches at 11 bases. The J call is in doubt because the DNA end fits TRBJ2-7 better. The CDR3 length is 17 residues. In germline, CDR1 is SGHNT, CDR2 YYREEE (reference sequence). The CDR3: CASSLASGGSSSYEQYF. The CDR3 DNA is TGTGCCAGCAGCTTGGCTAGCGGGGGGTCCTCTTCCTACGAGCAGTACTTC.

This clone was observed a handful of times. In DNA, the CDR3 is TGTGCCAGCGTCGCTAGCGGGGGTTGGAATGAGCAGTTCTTC. The encoded protein is CASVASGGWNEQFF. The chain couples TRBV6-1 to TRBJ2-1, with 10 bases fitting TRBD2. The germline V gene encodes CDR1 MNHNS and CDR2 SASEGT. The CDR3 consists of 14 residues. V shed 8 bases and J 7 bases; nucleotides not matched to a gene: 8.

This chain joins TRBV5-1 and TRBJ2-5; 9 positions agree with TRBD2. The CDR3 loop spans 18 amino acids. V lost 0 bases and J lost 1; bases outside the gene matches: 10. CDR1 and CDR2 (germline): SGHRS, YFSETQ. The CDR3 loop reads CASSLGVSGGLPQETQYF. In nucleotides, the CDR3 is TGCGCCAGCAGCTTGGGAGTTAGCGGGGGACTGCCCCAAGAGACCCAGTACTTC.